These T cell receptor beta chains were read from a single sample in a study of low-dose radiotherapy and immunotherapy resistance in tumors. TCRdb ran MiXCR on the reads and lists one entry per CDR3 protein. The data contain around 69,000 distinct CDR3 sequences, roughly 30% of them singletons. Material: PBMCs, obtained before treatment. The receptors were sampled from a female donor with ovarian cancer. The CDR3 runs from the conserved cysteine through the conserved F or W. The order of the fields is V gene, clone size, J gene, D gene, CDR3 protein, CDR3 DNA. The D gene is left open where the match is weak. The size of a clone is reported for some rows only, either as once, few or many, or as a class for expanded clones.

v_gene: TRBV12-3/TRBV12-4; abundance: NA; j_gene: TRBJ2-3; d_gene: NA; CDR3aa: CASSLHTGGLDPTQYF; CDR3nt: TGTGCCAGCAGCTTACATACGGGGGGCCTGGACCCTACGCAGTATTTT
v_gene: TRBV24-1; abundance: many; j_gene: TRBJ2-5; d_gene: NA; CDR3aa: CATQDQETQYF; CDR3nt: TGTGCCACCCAAGACCAAGAGACCCAGTACTTC
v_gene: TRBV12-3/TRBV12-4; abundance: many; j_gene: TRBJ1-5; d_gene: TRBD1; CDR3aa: CASRGTGGNQPQHF; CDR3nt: TGTGCCAGCAGAGGGACAGGAGGAAATCAGCCCCAGCATTTT
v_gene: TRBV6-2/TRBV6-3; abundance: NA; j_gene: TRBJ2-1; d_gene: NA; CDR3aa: CASSYNWAGSYNEQFF; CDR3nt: TGTGCCAGCAGTTACAATTGGGCAGGGTCCTACAATGAGCAGTTCTTC
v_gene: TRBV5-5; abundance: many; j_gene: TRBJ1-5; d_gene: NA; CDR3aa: CASSLVLSGGGNQPQHF; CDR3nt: TGTGCCAGCAGCTTGGTATTGTCGGGGGGAGGCAATCAGCCCCAGCATTTT
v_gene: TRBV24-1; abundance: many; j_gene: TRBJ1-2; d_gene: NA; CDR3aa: CATSGGAYGYTF; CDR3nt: TGTGCCACCAGTGGAGGGGCCTATGGCTACACCTTC
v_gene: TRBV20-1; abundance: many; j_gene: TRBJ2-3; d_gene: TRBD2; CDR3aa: CSATAGAGTDTQYF; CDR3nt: TGCAGTGCTACCGCGGGAGCCGGCACAGATACGCAGTATTTT
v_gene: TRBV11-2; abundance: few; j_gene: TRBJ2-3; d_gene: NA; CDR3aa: CASSLDRVSGTQYF; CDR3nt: TGTGCCAGCAGCTTAGACAGGGTTTCGGGCACGCAGTATTTT
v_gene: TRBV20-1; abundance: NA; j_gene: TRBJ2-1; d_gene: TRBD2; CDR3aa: CSAHGGGRHNEQFF; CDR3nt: TGCAGTGCTCATGGCGGGGGGCGCCACAATGAGCAGTTCTTC
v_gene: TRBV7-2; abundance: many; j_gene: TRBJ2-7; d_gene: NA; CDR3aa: CASSLAPGSGYEQYF; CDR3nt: TGTGCCAGCAGCTTAGCCCCGGGATCGGGATACGAGCAGTACTTC
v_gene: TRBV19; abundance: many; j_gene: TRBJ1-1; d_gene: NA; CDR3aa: CASSMWGMPEAFF; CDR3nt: TGTGCCAGTAGTATGTGGGGTATGCCTGAAGCTTTCTTT
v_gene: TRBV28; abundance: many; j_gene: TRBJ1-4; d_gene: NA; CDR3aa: CASSLRKSFYPNEKLFF; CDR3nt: TGTGCCAGCAGTTTACGGAAGAGTTTTTACCCTAATGAAAAACTGTTTTTT
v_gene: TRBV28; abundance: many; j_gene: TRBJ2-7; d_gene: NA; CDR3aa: CASSFGGEQYF; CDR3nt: TGTGCCAGCAGTTTCGGGGGCGAGCAGTACTTC
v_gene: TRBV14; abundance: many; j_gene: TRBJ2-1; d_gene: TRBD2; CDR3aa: CASSPLAGGRYNEQFF; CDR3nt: TGTGCCAGCAGCCCTCTAGCGGGGGGGCGGTACAATGAGCAGTTCTTC
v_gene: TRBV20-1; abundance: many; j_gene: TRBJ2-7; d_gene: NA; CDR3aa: CSVPLGTAGYEQYF; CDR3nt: TGCAGTGTACCCCTAGGGACAGCGGGCTACGAGCAGTACTTC
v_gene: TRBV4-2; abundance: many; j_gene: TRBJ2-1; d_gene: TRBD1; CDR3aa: CASSRDPGQSVHEQFF; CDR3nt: TGTGCTAGCAGCCGCGATCCGGGACAGTCAGTCCATGAGCAGTTCTTC
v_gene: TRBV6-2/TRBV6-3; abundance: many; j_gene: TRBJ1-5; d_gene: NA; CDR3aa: CASSYVGGNQPQHF; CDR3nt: TGTGCCAGCAGTTACGTGGGTGGCAATCAGCCCCAGCATTTT
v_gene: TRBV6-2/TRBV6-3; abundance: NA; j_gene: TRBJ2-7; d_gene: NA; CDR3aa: CASRRPGRNYEQYF; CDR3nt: TGTGCCAGCAGACGACCGGGACGGAACTACGAGCAGTACTTC
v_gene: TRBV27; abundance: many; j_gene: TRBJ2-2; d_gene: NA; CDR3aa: CASSLDRLYTGELFF; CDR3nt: TGTGCCAGCAGCCTAGACAGGCTGTACACCGGGGAGCTGTTTTTT
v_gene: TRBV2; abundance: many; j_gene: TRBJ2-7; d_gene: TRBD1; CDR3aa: CATSGQVFYEQYF; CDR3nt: TGTGCCACCTCTGGACAGGTTTTCTACGAGCAGTACTTC
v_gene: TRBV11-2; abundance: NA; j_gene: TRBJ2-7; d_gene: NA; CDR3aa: CASSFIRGRAYEQYF; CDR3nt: TGTGCCAGCAGCTTCATTAGGGGCCGGGCCTACGAGCAGTACTTC
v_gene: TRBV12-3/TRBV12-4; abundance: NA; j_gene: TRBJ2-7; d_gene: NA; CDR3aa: CASSLTGHSYEQYF; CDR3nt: TGTGCCAGCAGTTTGACGGGACACTCCTACGAGCAGTACTTC
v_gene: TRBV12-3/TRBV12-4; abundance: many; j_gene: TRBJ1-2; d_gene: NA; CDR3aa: CASSFWGRNAHSYTF; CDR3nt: TGTGCCAGCAGTTTTTGGGGGCGGAATGCCCATAGCTACACCTTC
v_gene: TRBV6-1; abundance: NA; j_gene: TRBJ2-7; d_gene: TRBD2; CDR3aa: CASSYVGLEGYEQYF; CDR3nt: TGTGCCAGCAGTTACGTGGGACTAGAGGGCTACGAGCAGTACTTC
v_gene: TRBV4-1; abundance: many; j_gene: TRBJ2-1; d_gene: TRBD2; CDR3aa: CASSRETSGGAYNEQFF; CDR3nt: TGCGCCAGCAGCCGAGAGACTAGCGGGGGGGCCTACAATGAGCAGTTCTTC
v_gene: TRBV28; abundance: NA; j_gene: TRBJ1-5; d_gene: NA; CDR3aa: CASSLNSRGSNQPQHF; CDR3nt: TGTGCCAGCAGTTTGAACTCTAGGGGCAGCAATCAGCCCCAGCATTTT
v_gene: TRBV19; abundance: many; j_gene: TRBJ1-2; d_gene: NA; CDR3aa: CASNGPAVYGYTF; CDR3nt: TGTGCCAGTAACGGCCCGGCGGTCTATGGCTACACCTTC
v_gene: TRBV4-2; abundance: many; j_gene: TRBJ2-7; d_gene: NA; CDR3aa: CASSVLWGNSEQYF; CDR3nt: TGTGCCAGCAGCGTACTCTGGGGGAATAGCGAGCAGTACTTC
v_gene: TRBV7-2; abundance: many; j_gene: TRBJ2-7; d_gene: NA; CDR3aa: CASSRPGLNNEQYF; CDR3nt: TGTGCCAGCAGCCGACCGGGATTAAACAACGAGCAGTACTTC
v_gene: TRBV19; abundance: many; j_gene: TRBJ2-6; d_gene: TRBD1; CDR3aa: CASRLGLQGARGANVLTF; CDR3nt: TGTGCCAGTAGACTGGGGCTACAGGGGGCGCGAGGGGCCAACGTCCTGACTTTC
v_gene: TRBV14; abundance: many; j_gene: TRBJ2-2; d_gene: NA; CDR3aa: CASSQVRGGELFF; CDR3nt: TGTGCCAGCAGCCAAGTTCGCGGCGGGGAGCTGTTTTTT
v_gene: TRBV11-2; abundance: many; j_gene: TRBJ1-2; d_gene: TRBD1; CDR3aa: CASSPEPGTGPSLYGYTF; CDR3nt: TGTGCCAGCAGCCCAGAACCCGGGACAGGGCCCTCCCTTTATGGCTACACCTTC
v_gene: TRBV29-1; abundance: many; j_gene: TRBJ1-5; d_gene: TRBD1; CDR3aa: CSVSGGVYQPQHF; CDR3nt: TGCAGCGTGTCAGGGGGCGTATATCAGCCCCAGCATTTT